The source of this T cell receptor (beta chain) is a study of CD8+ T cells in alopecia areata. Sequencing used cDNA as its template, made by extracting RNA and reverse transcribing it. The data were produced by immunoSEQ multiplex PCR, yet TCRdb's version contains in-frame clones alone and is incomplete. The table includes about 70,000 clones, 29% detected once. Treatment here: oral pan-JAK inhibitor, 5-10 mg twice daily. Peripheral blood, together with lesional scalp punch biopsies, was collected from alopecia areata patients. Cell sorting was applied to PBMCs, and CD4+ and CD8+ T cells were collected. V shed 6 bases and J shed 9 bases, with 12 bases lying between them. This CDR3 is built from 12 residues. CDR1 and CDR2 (germline): MNHEY, SMNVEV (reference sequence).

The clonotype originates from a human donor with alopecia areata. The chain employs TRBV27 and TRBJ1-5; D uncertain. The sequences come from CD8+ T cells sorted from blood, collected at week 4, from a patient treated with tofacitinib. The CDR3 DNA follows: TGTGCCAGCAGCTCGCTAGGCTCGCCCCAGCATTTT. It specifies CASSSLGSPQHF.